Sequencing of this T cell receptor (beta chain) was carried out in a study of tumor-infiltrating lymphocytes in primary liver carcinoma. Whole-study findings and limits: Tumor top-250-clone fractions significantly exceeded those of blood (p = 0.039).

This clonotype was detected ten times or more. Its antigen is not known. CDR1 is MRHNA and CDR2 is SNTAGT in the germline V gene. CDR3 length equals 16 residues. Trimming cost V 4 bases and J 5 bases, with 18 bases left between them. Co-extracting RNA and DNA was done with roughly 17-32 mg of unsorted bulk tissue as input. In every tumor sample, viable tumor cells made up over 90%. From approximately 450 ng total RNA, TCR beta cDNA was generated with a primer in the constant region. What produced the TCR beta libraries was three nested multiplex PCR rounds using slightly modified ARM-PCR. Researchers ran the first two PCR rounds for roughly 11 cycles each with TRBV1-TRBV30 forward primers and a C-beta reverse primer. In TCRdb, the multiplex PCR reads were re-called with MiXCR into one record per CDR3 protein. Of 45,000 to 55,000 distinct CDR3 sequences in the sample, less than 75% are singletons; the top ten hold 29%.

The chain has TRBV6-4 and TRBJ1-5; maybe TRBD1 (6 bases). The clonotype was recovered from a man between 40 and 49 years old with primary liver carcinoma and hepatitis B virus infection. Sequenced sample: liver tumor tissue from sampling region 5. Sample subset: tumor region T5, tumor centre. The CDR3 here is CASSGLSRDTYQPQHF. CDR3 coding DNA: TGTGCCAGCAGTGGCCTGTCCCGGGACACGTATCAGCCCCAGCATTTT.